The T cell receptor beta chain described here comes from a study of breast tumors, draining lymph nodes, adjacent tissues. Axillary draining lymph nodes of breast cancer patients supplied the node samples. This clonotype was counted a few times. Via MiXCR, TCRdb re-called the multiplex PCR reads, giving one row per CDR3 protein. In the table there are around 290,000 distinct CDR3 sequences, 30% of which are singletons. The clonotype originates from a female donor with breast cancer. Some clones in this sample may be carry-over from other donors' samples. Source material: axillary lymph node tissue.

CDR3 DNA sequence: TGTGCCAGCAGGGGGTCAGGAAGCGGGAGGGATGAGCAGTTCTTC. Translation gives CASRGSGSGRDEQFF. The J gene is TRBJ2-1, the V gene TRBV28, with TRBD2 matching 10 bases. CDR3 size: 15 residues. The germline gives CDR1 MDHEN, CDR2 SYDVKM. The junction had 10 bases not matched to a gene; V was cut back by 6 bases and J by 8 bases.